Here is one T cell receptor beta chain with its context. The target antigen is unknown. Primers included in the PCR were 60 Vbeta and 13 Jbeta primers. Sequencing used immunoSEQ multiplex PCR; TCRdb keeps in-frame clones, though not all of them. The table has 140,000 or so clones, roughly 80% seen once. Germline V gives CDR1 LNHNV, CDR2 YYDKDF (reference sequence). The CDR3 runs 14 residues. V trimming: 6 bases; J trimming: 5 bases; junction bases outside the gene matches: 7. The record originates from a study of cytomegalovirus exposure and HLA in healthy donors. General study results and limits: In a later analysis, HLA-associated beta chains showed higher expansion and lower generation probabilities than comparable chains. Most TCR sequences were uncommon, yet certain public TCRs appeared in many donors.

The chain combines TRBV15 with TRBJ2-5; TRBD1 matches at 9 bases. The sample was PBMCs. The receptor was derived from a female donor in good health and CMV-seronegative. The chain's CDR3 is CATSRDRALETQYF. CDR3 nucleotide sequence: TGTGCCACCAGTCGGGACAGGGCATTGGAGACCCAGTACTTC.